The next 4 T cell receptor beta chains were all read from a single sample in a study of T cells after yellow fever vaccination. TCRdb independently ran MiXCR on the 5' RACE reads; one entry per CDR3 protein. The table lists around 310,000 distinct CDR3 sequences, approximately 4.3% of them singletons. The sample here was PBMCs, taken 15 days after the yellow fever booster vaccination. The source of these receptors is a man between 18 and 35 years old who received the YFV17D yellow fever vaccine.

As concerns this clonotype: One end of the junction is discordant with germline, which a read error may explain. V usage is TRBV5-1 and J usage is TRBJ1-3; D uncertain. The length of the CDR3 is 16 residues. Germline-derived CDR1 and CDR2 are SGHRS and YFSETQ. The CDR3 loop is CASSPVSSGSGNTTYF. Here the CDR3 DNA reads TGCGCCAGCAGCCCCGTTTCCAGCGGCTCTGGAAACACCACATATTTT.

The sample holds a few counts of this clonotype. This chain connects TRBV7-9 to TRBJ2-3; no firm D call. Trimming took 4 bases from V and 2 from J, leaving 4 bases between them. Germline V gene data show CDR1 as SEHNR and CDR2 as FQNEAQ (reference sequence). This CDR3 contains 12 residues. Here the CDR3 reads CASSYITDTQYF. The DNA of the CDR3 is TGTGCCAGCAGCTACATCACAGATACGCAGTATTTT.

This clonotype was counted at least ten times. J is TRBJ1-5 and V is TRBV4-1; D unresolved. There are 15 residues in the CDR3. V lost 0 bases to trimming and J lost 4 bases, with 10 bases between them. Germline CDR1 reads MGHRA; CDR2 reads YSYEKL. The CDR3 is CASSQDYGRNQPQHF. The CDR3 coding sequence is TGCGCCAGCAGCCAAGATTACGGGAGAAATCAGCCCCAGCATTTT.

In this sample, this clonotype turned up a few times. CDR3 amino acids: CASSGTGRETDIQYF. DNA for the CDR3: TGCGCCAGCAGCGGAACAGGGCGGGAAACAGACATTCAGTACTTC. The chain has TRBV5-1 and TRBJ2-4; D might be TRBD1 or TRBD2, each matching 6 bases. V was clipped by 4 bases and J by 8 bases, with 19 bases between them. The CDR3 length is 15 residues. Germline V gene data show CDR1 as SGHRS and CDR2 as YFSETQ.